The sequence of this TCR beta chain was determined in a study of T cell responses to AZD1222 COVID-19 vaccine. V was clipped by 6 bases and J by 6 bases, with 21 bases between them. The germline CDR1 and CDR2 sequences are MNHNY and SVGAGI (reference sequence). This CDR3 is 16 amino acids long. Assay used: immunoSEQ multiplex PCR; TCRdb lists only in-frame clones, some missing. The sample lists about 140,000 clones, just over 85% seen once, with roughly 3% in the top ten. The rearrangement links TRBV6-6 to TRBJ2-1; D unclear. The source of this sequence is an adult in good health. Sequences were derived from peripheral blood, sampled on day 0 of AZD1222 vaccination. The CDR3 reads CASRGELAIFPNEQFF. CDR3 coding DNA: TGTGCCAGCAGGGGTGAGCTCGCCATATTTCCCAATGAGCAGTTCTTC.